This T cell receptor (beta chain) is drawn from a study of regulatory T cells in long-lasting Graves disease. Germline V gives CDR1 MDHEN, CDR2 SYDVKM. The V and J ends lost 7 bases and 9 bases respectively, with 19 bases between them. CDR3 length equals 15 residues. Time point specified: persistent/refractory GD, antithyroid drugs over 5 years with positive TRAb. TCR sequences were obtained from RNA taken from PBMCs. Collection of peripheral blood (approximately 9 milliliters) was done using EDTA tubes. To make TCR beta libraries, researchers used iRepertoire HTBI primers and Arm-PCR of CDR3 regions. TCRdb reprocessed the multiplex PCR reads with MiXCR, giving one entry per CDR3 protein. The table has a few hundred thousand distinct CDR3 sequences, 20% to 25% seen once. Worth noting for this clonotype: The antigen is unknown.

Overall study results and limits: Persistent disease preferred TRBV28, TRBJ1-2 and TRBJ2-5. Accuracy may have suffered from the small sample size. Persistent cases of Graves' showed reduced TCR diversity relative to newly diagnosed patients.

The clonotype comes from a female donor with Graves disease. Sequences were derived from peripheral blood mononuclear cells (PBMCs), sampled when the disease was refractory, from a patient treated with antithyroid drugs. The V gene is TRBV28, the J gene TRBJ1-6; a possible D gene is TRBD1 (6 bases). CDR3 in amino acids: CASNSGQTRSSPLHF. CDR3 nucleotide sequence: TGTGCCAGCAACTCCGGACAGACAAGAAGTTCACCCCTCCACTTT.